The rows below give T cell receptor beta chains drawn from one sample of a study of cytomegalovirus exposure and HLA in healthy donors. Generated by immunoSEQ multiplex PCR, the TCRdb table keeps only in-frame clones and is missing some. Counted here are 170,000 or so clones, 60% to 85% occurring once; the ten biggest clones make up under 1.5%. Source material: PBMCs. The receptors shown here come from a woman in her 30s in good health and CMV-seronegative. CDR3s include the opening cysteine and the closing phenylalanine or tryptophan. A D gene is named only where the DNA matches it firmly. Not every row has a clone size; where given, it reads once, few, many or a size class.

-,-,TRBJ2-7,TRBV7-9,TGTGCCAGCAGCTTCGTCGGGAGCTACGAGCAGTACTTC,CASSFVGSYEQYF
TRBD2,-,TRBJ2-3,TRBV5-1,TGCGCCAGCAGCATCGGACTAGCGGGGGGAACAGATACGCAGTATTTT,CASSIGLAGGTDTQYF
-,-,TRBJ1-1,TRBV9,TGTGCCAGCAGCGTAGCTCCAGGATTAAACACTGAAGCTTTCTTT,CASSVAPGLNTEAFF
-,-,TRBJ1-1,TRBV2,TGTGCCAGCAGCGCCATTACAGGGAACACTGAAGCTTTCTTT,CASSAITGNTEAFF
-,-,TRBJ2-7,TRBV7-2,TGTGTCAGCAGCCCACAGGGTGCCTCCTACGAGCAGTACTTC,CVSSPQGASYEQYF
-,few,TRBJ1-4,TRBV5-1,TGCGCCAGCAGCTTGCGGGGTGAAAAACTGTTTTTT,CASSLRGEKLFF
-,-,TRBJ2-3,TRBV6-1,TGTGCCAGCAGTGTCGGCACAGATACGCAGTATTTT,CASSVGTDTQYF
TRBD2,-,TRBJ2-2,TRBV5-4,TGTGCCAGCAGCTTGGGCCTAGCGGTCAACACCGGGGAGCTGTTTTTT,CASSLGLAVNTGELFF
-,once,TRBJ1-4,TRBV23-1,TGCGCCAGCAGTCATTGGAGGCGTGCAACTAATGAAAAACTGTTTTTT,CASSHWRRATNEKLFF
-,-,TRBJ1-2,TRBV5-1,TGCGCCAGCAGCTTCGGTTTGGGTGGGCAGCCGGTGGGCTACACCTTC,CASSFGLGGQPVGYTF
TRBD1,-,TRBJ2-4,TRBV27,TGTGCCAGCAGTGGGAGGGGACAGGGAAACATTCAGTACTTC,CASSGRGQGNIQYF
TRBD1,once,TRBJ1-2,TRBV10-3,TGTGCCATCAGCGGGACAGGTCACGGCTACACCTTC,CAISGTGHGYTF
-,once,TRBJ2-5,TRBV2,TGTGCCAGCAGTCCGAGGCTTAAACCGCAAGAGACCCAGTACTTC,CASSPRLKPQETQYF
TRBD1,-,TRBJ2-1,TRBV15,TGTGCCACCAGCACCCGGACAGGCTACAATGAGCAGTTCTTC,CATSTRTGYNEQFF
-,-,TRBJ2-7,TRBV5-1,TGCGCCAGCAGCTTGCCTAGTTACGAGCAGTACTTC,CASSLPSYEQYF
TRBD2,-,TRBJ2-7,TRBV6-5,TGTGCCAGCAGTTACTGTCTGACTAGCGACCCCTACGAGCAGTACTTC,CASSYCLTSDPYEQYF
-,once,TRBJ2-2,TRBV7-2,TGTGCCAGCCGCGGGGACACCGGGGAGCTGTTTTTT,CASRGDTGELFF
TRBD1,-,TRBJ1-1,TRBV27,TGTGCCAGCAGTGCAACAGGGGGCCACACTGAAGCTTTCTTT,CASSATGGHTEAFF
TRBD1,-,TRBJ2-5,TRBV2,TGTGCCAGCAGCGGGGACAGCTCCCGGGCAGAGACCCAGTACTTC,CASSGDSSRAETQYF
-,-,TRBJ1-4,TRBV2,TGTGCCAGCTCGGGTAATGAAAAACTGTTTTTT,CASSGNEKLFF
-,-,TRBJ1-6,TRBV6-6,TGTGCCAGCAGTTACAGCATCAATTCACCCCTCCACTTT,CASSYSINSPLHF
-,once,TRBJ1-2,TRBV4-1,TGCGCCAGCAGCCAAGGGGCTGACTATGGCTACACCTTC,CASSQGADYGYTF
TRBD1,few,TRBJ1-1,TRBV23-1,TGCGCCAGCAGACTTAGAAAGGACAGGGGGCGAGGAAGGCCTGAAGCTTTCTTT,CASRLRKDRGRGRPEAFF
TRBD1,-,TRBJ1-1,TRBV14,TGTGCCAGCAGCTTACGCCGGGACAGGGGACGCATGAACACTGAAGCTTTCTTT,CASSLRRDRGRMNTEAFF
TRBD2,-,TRBJ2-1,TRBV5-6,TGTGCCAGCAGCCCCGGGACTAGCGGGGGGGCAAGTAATGAGCAGTTCTTC,CASSPGTSGGASNEQFF
-,-,TRBJ1-1,TRBV30,TGTGCCTGGAGTCACGGGGGGAACACTGAAGCTTTCTTT,CAWSHGGNTEAFF
TRBD1,-,TRBJ1-6,TRBV2,TGTGCCAGCGACAAAGGGGGCGCGGGCGTCTCCTATAATTCACCCCTCCACTTT,CASDKGGAGVSYNSPLHF
-,-,TRBJ1-1,TRBV7-9,TGTGCCAGCAGCTCCCTTCGAGAGGCTGAAGCTTTCTTT,CASSSLREAEAFF
TRBD2,-,TRBJ2-7,TRBV6-5,TGTGCCAGCTCAACCACGGGGGGGCTGTACGAGCAGTACTTC,CASSTTGGLYEQYF
TRBD1,-,TRBJ2-3,TRBV7-9,TGTGCCAGCAGCTTGTCCGGGACAGGGGGCGAGTATTTT,CASSLSGTGGEYF
-,-,TRBJ2-5,TRBV18,TGTGCCAGCTCACGTACACAAAACCAAGAGACCCAGTACTTC,CASSRTQNQETQYF
-,-,TRBJ1-5,TRBV6-1,TGTGCCAGCAGTGAATGGGAGAGAGTTTACAATCAGCCCCAGCATTTT,CASSEWERVYNQPQHF
TRBD1,-,TRBJ1-2,TRBV19,TGTGCCAGCAGCCCAGGGGGCTATAACTATGGCTACACCTTC,CASSPGGYNYGYTF
TRBD1,once,TRBJ1-2,TRBV2,TGTGCCAGCAGTCGGGACAGGGTAGCCTATGGCTACACCTTC,CASSRDRVAYGYTF
-,-,TRBJ1-1,TRBV27,TGTGCCAGCAGTTTAAGCAGGGCCCATGAAGCTTTCTTT,CASSLSRAHEAFF
-,-,TRBJ1-1,TRBV6-1,TGTGCCAGCAGCCCCGGGTTGAACACTGAAGCTTTCTTT,CASSPGLNTEAFF
TRBD2,-,TRBJ2-7,TRBV10-3,TGTGCCTCAACGGGAGGGATCGAGCAGTACTTC,CASTGGIEQYF
TRBD1,-,TRBJ1-3,TRBV5-6,TGTGCCAGCAGCTTTCGAACAGGGGGCGCATATGGAAACACCATATATTTT,CASSFRTGGAYGNTIYF
-,-,TRBJ1-5,TRBV5-6,TGTGCCAGCAGCTTCCGGGGGGCGCAAGGCAATCAGCCCCAGCATTTT,CASSFRGAQGNQPQHF
TRBD2,-,TRBJ2-7,TRBV29-1,TGCAGCGCCTGGACTAGCGGGGGCTACGAGCAGTACTTC,CSAWTSGGYEQYF